The next 27 T cell receptor beta chains were all read from a single sample in a study of shared clonotypes between healthy human individuals. The assay was immunoSEQ multiplex PCR, and TCRdb's table has in-frame clones only and misses some. The table includes more than 2 million clones, approximately 94% detected once. Cells designated naive CD8 were CD45RO-negative and were positively selected for CCR7, with terminally differentiated effector memory CD45RA+ cells excluded. Sequencing was done on a sample of naive CD8+ T cells sorted from blood. These receptors originate from a man in his late teens or twenties in good health.

The chain is built from TRBV7-6 and TRBJ1-1; 7 nucleotides line up with TRBD1. J was trimmed by 4 bases and V by 5 bases; bases with no gene match: 10. Germline assignment: CDR1 SGHVS and CDR2 FNYEAQ. This CDR3 has 15 residues. CDR3 sequence (DNA): TGTGCCAGCAGCCCGTACAGGGGTTCTTCCACTGAAGCTTTCTTT. Translation gives CASSPYRGSSTEAFF.

This sequence joins TRBV7-9 and TRBJ2-2; D gene uncertain. Trimming pared 1 base from V and 2 bases from J, leaving 11 bases between. This CDR3 is built from 16 residues. Germline V gives CDR1 SEHNR, CDR2 FQNEAQ (reference sequence). The CDR3 sequence is CASSLGERQNTGELFF. The CDR3 region has the DNA TGTGCCAGCAGCTTAGGAGAGAGACAAAACACCGGGGAGCTGTTTTTT.

This clone appeared once. The CDR3 protein is CATGYNEQFF. The CDR3 DNA sequence: TGTGCCACAGGGTACAATGAGCAGTTCTTC. The chain has TRBV19 and TRBJ2-1, with TRBD1 as a possible D gene (5 bases). The germline CDR1 and CDR2 sequences are LNHDA and SQIVND (reference sequence). There are 10 residues in the CDR3. Trimming took 10 bases from V and 4 from J, leaving 5 bases between them.

This clone appeared a single time. In DNA, the CDR3 is TGTGCCAGCAGTGACTCCAGGGTATCCTACGAGCAGTACTTC. Translated, it gives CASSDSRVSYEQYF. The chain has TRBV2 and TRBJ2-7; D may be TRBD1 (5 bases). The CDR3 sequence is 14 residues long. V was clipped by 3 bases and J by 1 base, with 10 bases between them. The germline V gene encodes CDR1 SNHLY and CDR2 FYNNEI.

The chain is built from TRBV10-3 and TRBJ2-7; 10 bases fit TRBD2. The germline V gene encodes CDR1 ENHRY and CDR2 SYGVKD. The CDR3 runs 15 residues. J lost 4 bases, V lost 10 bases, and 13 bases had no gene match. In DNA form, the CDR3 reads TGTGCCACCGTGGACGCTAGCGGGAGTAGTTACGAGCAGTACTTC. Its translation: CATVDASGSSYEQYF.

The chain couples TRBV19 to TRBJ2-3; D not certain. Germline CDR1 reads LNHDA; CDR2 reads SQIVND (reference sequence). The CDR3 runs 10 residues. CDR3 DNA: TGTGCGACTTCCACAGATACGCAGTATTTT. This codes for CATSTDTQYF.

The chain couples TRBV7-9 to TRBJ2-2; no firm D call. This CDR3 region has 16 residues. Trimming left V 1 base short and J 0 bases short, with 9 bases between. CDR1 is SEHNR, CDR2 FQNEAQ, per germline (reference sequence). The DNA of the CDR3 is TGTGCCAGCAGCTTAGTAGGAGAACCGAACACCGGGGAGCTGTTTTTT. As protein: CASSLVGEPNTGELFF.

The chain has TRBV11-2 and TRBJ1-2, with D possibly being TRBD1 (5 bases). The CDR3 contains 13 residues. The V end was cut by 1 base, the J end by 4 bases, with 7 bases between. From germline, CDR1 is SGHAT and CDR2 FQNNGV. Here the CDR3 reads CASSLAGGYGYTF. As DNA, the CDR3 is TGTGCCAGCAGCTTAGCGGGGGGCTATGGCTACACCTTC.

A remark on this clone: Other DNA sequences in this specimen translate into the identical CDR3. The chain combines TRBV20-1 with TRBJ2-7, with D unresolved. Germline CDR1 DFQATT, CDR2 SNEGSKA (reference sequence). With 1 base removed from V and 4 bases from J, the gap between germline ends came to 5 bases. The CDR3 runs to 11 residues. CDR3 region: CSARVGYEQYF. CDR3 bases: TGCAGTGCTAGAGTAGGTTACGAGCAGTACTTC.

V is TRBV6-6 and J is TRBJ2-1, with D perhaps matching TRBD2 (5 bases). The CDR3 is 15 residues long. Trimming removed 5 bases from V and 2 bases from J, with 13 bases in between. CDR1 and CDR2 from the germline V gene are MNHNY and SVGAGI (reference sequence). CDR3: CASSGQGAAYNEQFF. CDR3 sequence (DNA): TGTGCCAGCAGTGGGCAAGGAGCGGCCTACAATGAGCAGTTCTTC.

V gene TRBV7-8 combines with J gene TRBJ1-6; no clear D gene. V lost 5 bases, J lost 2 bases, and 22 bases lay in between. CDR3 size: 19 residues. Germline V gene sequence: CDR1 SGHVS, CDR2 FQNEAQ. CDR3 coding DNA: TGTGCCAGCAGCCCCCACCTACTGGGCGGTAGGGCCTATAATTCACCCCTCCACTTT. This gives the protein CASSPHLLGGRAYNSPLHF.

The V call is TRBV7-3, the J call TRBJ2-2; D is unclear. Trimming cost V 0 bases and J 4 bases, with 6 bases left between them. The CDR3 runs to 14 residues. Germline CDR1 reads SGHTA; CDR2 reads FQGTGA. The CDR3 loop is CASSLTGPTGELFF. CDR3 sequence (DNA): TGTGCCAGCAGCTTAACAGGACCCACCGGGGAGCTGTTTTTT.

This clone is a singleton in its sample. The chain recombines TRBV5-6 with TRBJ2-7; no clear D. Deletions cut 2 bases from V and 6 bases from J, with 9 bases between. Germline loops: CDR1 SGHDT, CDR2 YYEEEE. This CDR3 spans 12 amino acids. The CDR3: CASSFDSPEQYF. As DNA, the CDR3 is TGTGCCAGCAGCTTCGACTCTCCCGAGCAGTACTTC.

The chain employs TRBV6-1 and TRBJ2-5; 9 bases map to TRBD1. The V and J ends lost 6 bases and 5 bases, in that order; junction bases with no gene match: 7. The CDR3 is made up of 14 amino acids. The V gene's germline CDR1 is MNHNS and CDR2 SASEGT. The CDR3 reads CASRSYRGQETQYF. The CDR3 DNA is TGTGCCAGCAGATCTTACAGGGGGCAGGAGACCCAGTACTTC.

This clone has just one count. The chain is built from TRBV6-5 and TRBJ2-7; 7 bases line up with TRBD2. V dropped 7 bases and J dropped 3; count of bases not matched to a gene: 3. The CDR3 extends over 12 amino acids. Germline CDR1 MNHEY, CDR2 SVGAGI. CDR3 bases: TGTGCCAGCACGGCGGGAGACTACGAGCAGTACTTC. Its translation is CASTAGDYEQYF.

This sequence joins TRBV4-1 and TRBJ2-7, with 7 bases fitting TRBD1. After removal of 5 bases from V and 2 bases from J, the junction contained 6 bases not matched to a gene. This CDR3 comprises 14 residues. Per the germline V gene, CDR1 is MGHRA and CDR2 is YSYEKL. The CDR3: CASSDWDRPYEQYF. The DNA for the CDR3 is TGCGCCAGCAGCGACTGGGACAGACCCTACGAGCAGTACTTC.

V gene TRBV7-9 combines with J gene TRBJ2-1, with D unclear. Germline-derived CDR1 and CDR2 are SEHNR and FQNEAQ (reference sequence). V lost 0 bases to trimming and J lost 0 bases, with 3 bases between them. The CDR3 is 14 residues long. CDR3 sequence (DNA): TGTGCCAGCAGCTTAGCGGACTCCTACAATGAGCAGTTCTTC. It translates to CASSLADSYNEQFF.

This rearrangement joins TRBV5-6 to TRBJ1-1, with D tentatively TRBD1 (6 bases). V was cut by 0 bases and J by 5 bases, with 11 bases left in between. This CDR3 is built from 14 residues. Germline V gene data show CDR1 as SGHDT and CDR2 as YYEEEE. CDR3 nucleotide sequence: TGTGCCAGCAGCTTGGATACAGGGTTTACTGAAGCTTTCTTT. Translation gives CASSLDTGFTEAFF.

Points on this clone: Other DNA variants within this sample encode the same CDR3. This chain connects TRBV9 to TRBJ2-1; D is unclear. The CDR3 is made up of 12 amino acids. V lost 2 bases to trimming and J lost 3 bases, with 3 bases between them. Germline CDR1 is SGDLS and CDR2 is YYNGEE. DNA of the CDR3: TGTGCCAGCAGCGTCGACTACAATGAGCAGTTCTTC. This translates into CASSVDYNEQFF.

The rearrangement links TRBV13 to TRBJ2-7; 8 bases agree with TRBD2. CDR3 length equals 15 residues. V shed 5 bases, J shed 3 bases, and the junction held 9 bases outside the gene matches. The V gene's germline CDR1 is PRHDT and CDR2 FYEKMQ (reference sequence). The CDR3 sequence is CASSLLGLEGYEQYF. In DNA, the CDR3 is TGTGCCAGCAGCCTCCTGGGACTAGAGGGCTACGAGCAGTACTTC.

The V call is TRBV7-2, the J call TRBJ2-2, with unresolved D. Germline-derived CDR1 and CDR2 are SGHTA and FQGNSA. The CDR3 sequence is 12 residues long. The CDR3 DNA is TGTTCCCCGGCCTCGAACACCGGGGAGCTGTTTTTT. Translated: CSPASNTGELFF.

The CDR3 nucleotides are TGTGCCAGCAGCTCGCCGGGACAGGGGGCCATGAGCACAGATACGCAGTATTTT. Amino acids: CASSSPGQGAMSTDTQYF. The chain uses TRBV7-8 and TRBJ2-3; 12 nucleotides agree with TRBD1. The CDR3 length is 18 residues. Germline values: CDR1 SGHVS, CDR2 FQNEAQ. Trimming at V came to 4 bases and at J to 0 bases, leaving 8 bases not matched to a gene.

A word on this clone: Distinct nucleotide sequences in the sample also encode this CDR3. The CDR3 protein is CASSLTMNTEAFF. The CDR3 nucleotides read TGTGCCAGCAGTTTGACTATGAACACTGAAGCTTTCTTT. V and J are TRBV7-3 and TRBJ1-1; D remains ambiguous. This CDR3 contains 13 residues. The germline V gene encodes CDR1 SGHTA and CDR2 FQGTGA. V was trimmed by 6 bases and J by 0 bases, leaving 8 bases between them.

The chain couples TRBV9 to TRBJ2-2; 8 bases agree with TRBD2. From germline, CDR1 is SGDLS and CDR2 YYNGEE. Trimming took 4 bases from V and 7 from J; bases not matched to a gene: 6. The CDR3 loop spans 14 amino acids. The CDR3: CASSKTSDYGELFF. The CDR3 nucleotides are TGTGCCAGCAGCAAGACTAGCGACTACGGGGAGCTGTTTTTT.

This chain uses TRBV4-3 with TRBJ1-1; 8 bases line up with TRBD1. The CDR3 spans 14 residues. V lost 5 bases, J lost 1 base, and 3 bases stayed unmatched. Per germline, CDR1 LGHNA and CDR2 YSLEER. The CDR3 loop is CASSGQGSNTEAFF. DNA for the CDR3: TGCGCCAGCAGCGGACAGGGCTCGAACACTGAAGCTTTCTTT.

The chain has TRBV7-9 and TRBJ2-1, with D unclear. CDR3 size: 13 residues. Per the germline V gene, CDR1 is SEHNR and CDR2 is FQNEAQ (reference sequence). V was trimmed by 3 bases and J by 9 bases, leaving 12 bases between them. The CDR3 nucleotides are TGTGCCAGCAGCTTTAGGCAGAATCGTGAGCAGTTCTTC. Translated: CASSFRQNREQFF.

Note on this clone: The sample carries other DNA sequences with the same CDR3. The V and J genes are TRBV27 and TRBJ2-7; D is ambiguous. V was pared by 0 bases and J by 1 base, with 4 bases between. The germline gives CDR1 MNHEY, CDR2 SMNVEV (reference sequence). The CDR3 has 13 residues. CDR3 region: CASSLSGSYEQYF. CDR3 nucleotide sequence: TGTGCCAGCAGTTTATCGGGATCCTACGAGCAGTACTTC.